The 13 T cell receptor beta chains given below trace back to one sample, sequenced in a study of T cell repertoires in cytomegalovirus infection. TCRdb passed the reads through MiXCR, listing each CDR3 protein once. The table lists about 100,000 distinct CDR3 sequences, approximately 15% of them singletons. The sequenced sample was PBMCs. The source of these receptors is a human donor in good health (CMV status not recorded). Some clones in this sample may be carry-over from other donors' samples.

The DNA of the CDR3 is TGTGCCAGCAGTTACTTATTCAGCCCCCCCTACGAGCAGTACTTC. Translating gives CASSYLFSPPYEQYF. V gene TRBV6-6 combines with J gene TRBJ2-7; D is unclear. Germline CDR1 reads MNHNY; CDR2 reads SVGAGI (reference sequence). The CDR3 runs 15 residues. V gave up 1 base and J gave up 2 bases, with 12 bases separating them.

Of note for this clonotype: Being one base from a much bigger clone, this may be a read error. The chain is built from TRBV12-3 or TRBV12-4 and TRBJ2-2; no firm D call. V was cut by 8 bases and J by 3 bases, with 16 bases left in between. The CDR3 sequence is 15 residues long. The CDR3 is CASLPRAVDTGELFF. Here the CDR3 DNA reads TGTGCCAGCTTACCTCGGGCGGTAGACACCGGGGAGCTGTTTTTT.

This clonotype appeared many times. Written as DNA, the CDR3 is TGTGCCAGCAGTTTAGGGGCCTATAGCAATCAGCCCCAGCATTTT. Translated, it gives CASSLGAYSNQPQHF. The chain couples TRBV12-3 or TRBV12-4 to TRBJ1-5; D is unclear. Trimming stripped 1 base from V and 0 bases from J, with 7 bases between. This CDR3 has 15 amino acids.

The CDR3 spells CASSQDRANTEAFF. For the CDR3, the DNA is TGTGCCAGCAGTCAAGACAGGGCGAACACTGAAGCTTTCTTT. The chain has TRBV2 and TRBJ1-1; 7 nucleotides agree with TRBD1. In germline, CDR1 is SNHLY, CDR2 FYNNEI. The CDR3 length is 14 residues. Trimming took 5 bases from V and 1 from J; bases not matched to a gene: 4.

There are many counts of this clonotype. The V call is TRBV29-1, the J call TRBJ2-7, with TRBD1 matching over 12 bases. V was clipped by 1 base and J by 5 bases; unmatched bases: 3. Germline assignment: CDR1 SQVTM and CDR2 ANQGSEA. The length of the CDR3 is 14 residues. DNA of the CDR3: TGCAGCGTTGAAGGGGGACAGGGGGCCGACGAGCAGTACTTC. Its protein product is CSVEGGQGADEQYF.

Many counts were recorded for this clonotype. The J gene is TRBJ2-1, the V gene TRBV7-9; D is unresolved. The length of the CDR3 is 17 residues. V dropped 5 bases and J dropped 3 bases, with 20 bases sitting between them. Germline CDR1 is SEHNR and CDR2 is FQNEAQ (reference sequence). The CDR3 region is CASSPQLFRPGYNEQFF. DNA of the CDR3: TGTGCCAGCAGCCCACAGCTTTTTAGACCAGGCTACAATGAGCAGTTCTTC. The entire variable domain, with the rest obtained from reference TRBV7-9 and TRBJ2-1, is as follows: DTGVSQNPRHKITKRGQNVTFRCDPISEHNRLYWYRQTLGQGPEFLTYFQNEAQLEKSRLLSDRFSAERPKGSFSTLEIQRTEQGDSAMYLCASSPQLFRPGYNEQFFGPGTRLTVL.

The V gene is TRBV19, the J gene TRBJ1-2; maybe TRBD1 (5 bases). This CDR3 comprises 13 residues. The V end was cut by 3 bases, the J end by 5 bases, with 10 bases between. Germline CDR1 reads LNHDA; CDR2 reads SQIVND (reference sequence). In DNA, the CDR3 is TGTGCCAGTAGTATCCTCCAGGGTTATGGCTACACCTTC. Translation: CASSILQGYGYTF.

This clonotype was seen more than once but under ten times. The chain has TRBV29-1 and TRBJ1-4, with TRBD1 identical over 9 bases. Germline loops: CDR1 SQVTM, CDR2 ANQGSEA. V lost 7 bases and J lost 7; bases outside the gene matches: 7. The CDR3 covers 13 residues. Written as DNA, the CDR3 is TGCAGCGCCGAGGACAGGGGTGGTGAAAAACTGTTTTTT. Translating gives CSAEDRGGEKLFF.

This clonotype was seen a handful of times. The DNA of the CDR3 is TGTGCCAGCAGTCCCGGGGGAGGGGTGGGTCCTCAGCCCCAGCATTTT. Its protein product is CASSPGGGVGPQPQHF. This sequence joins TRBV27 and TRBJ1-5, with a weak D call TRBD1 (5 bases). V lost 5 bases, J lost 6 bases, and 20 bases lay in between. The length of the CDR3 is 16 residues. Germline V lookup: CDR1 MNHEY, CDR2 SMNVEV (reference sequence).

This clonotype was seen repeatedly, ten times or more. This chain uses TRBV6-1 with TRBJ2-3, with TRBD2 matching 7 bases. V gave up 1 base and J gave up 3 bases; unmatched junction bases: 4. Looked up from germline, CDR1 is MNHNS and CDR2 is SASEGT. The length of the CDR3 is 15 residues. CDR3 sequence: CASSEDGGGTDTQYF. The CDR3 DNA reads as TGTGCCAGCAGTGAAGATGGGGGGGGGACAGATACGCAGTATTTT.

Many counts were recorded for this clonotype. The chain links TRBV11-2 to TRBJ2-3; either TRBD1 or TRBD2 may fit D (5 bases each). This CDR3 spans 14 amino acids. The germline V gene has CDR1 SGHAT and CDR2 FQNNGV. The V and J ends lost 1 base and 7 bases respectively, with 12 bases between them. The CDR3 DNA follows: TGTGCCAGCAGCTTAGGGGGACCGGTAAATACGCAGTATTTT. Translation: CASSLGGPVNTQYF. Combining the CDR3 with reference TRBV11-2 and TRBJ2-3 gives the whole variable domain EAGVAQSPRYKIIEKRQSVAFWCNPISGHATLYWYQQILGQGPKLLIQFQNNGVVDDSQLPKDRFSAERLKGVDSTLKIQPAKLEDSAVYLCASSLGGPVNTQYFGPGTRLTVL.

This clonotype was seen a handful of times. The junction differs from germline at one of its ends, possibly a read error. The chain links TRBV10-3 to TRBJ2-1, with TRBD2 matching 7 bases. Germline lookup yields CDR1 ENHRY and CDR2 SYGVKD. This CDR3 spans 14 amino acids. In DNA, the CDR3 is TGCGCTACACGTGGGGGGGGGGACTACAATGAGCAGTTCTTC. Amino acid sequence: CATRGGGDYNEQFF.

This clonotype was seen ten or more times. The chain links TRBV15 to TRBJ1-2, with D maybe TRBD1 (5 bases). V was trimmed by 0 bases and J by 8 bases, leaving 22 bases between them. Looked up from germline, CDR1 is LNHNV and CDR2 is YYDKDF (reference sequence). This CDR3 has 17 amino acids. This CDR3 is CATSREIASASGQGYTF. As DNA, the CDR3 is TGTGCCACCAGCAGAGAGATTGCCTCCGCGTCGGGGCAGGGCTACACCTTC.